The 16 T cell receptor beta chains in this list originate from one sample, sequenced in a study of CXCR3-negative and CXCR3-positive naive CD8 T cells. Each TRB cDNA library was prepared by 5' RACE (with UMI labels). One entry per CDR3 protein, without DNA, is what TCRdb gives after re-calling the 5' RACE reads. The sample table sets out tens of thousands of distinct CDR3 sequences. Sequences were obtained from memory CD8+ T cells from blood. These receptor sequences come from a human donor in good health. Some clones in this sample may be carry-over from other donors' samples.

CDR3 protein: CASSLPTGTGGSGELFF. The rearrangement links TRBV7-3 to TRBJ2-2; the TCRdb D gene call, TRBD1, has no DNA to confirm it. Germline CDR1 SGHTA, CDR2 FQGTGA. The CDR3 totals 17 residues.

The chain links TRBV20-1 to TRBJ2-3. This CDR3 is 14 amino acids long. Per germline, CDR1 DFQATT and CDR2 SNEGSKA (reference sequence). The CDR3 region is CSARVVIGTDTQYF.

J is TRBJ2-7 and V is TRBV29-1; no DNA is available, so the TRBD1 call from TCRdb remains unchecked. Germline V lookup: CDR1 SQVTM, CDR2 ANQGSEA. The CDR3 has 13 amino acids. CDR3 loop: CSVEHRGDYEQYF.

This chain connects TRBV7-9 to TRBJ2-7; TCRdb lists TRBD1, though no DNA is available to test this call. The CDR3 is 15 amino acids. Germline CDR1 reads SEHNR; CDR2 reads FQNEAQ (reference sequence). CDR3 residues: CASSSWTGSKNVQYF.

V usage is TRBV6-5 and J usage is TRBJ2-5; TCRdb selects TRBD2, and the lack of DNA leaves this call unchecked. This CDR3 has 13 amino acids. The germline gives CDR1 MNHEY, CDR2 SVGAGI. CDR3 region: CASRGLSEETQYF.

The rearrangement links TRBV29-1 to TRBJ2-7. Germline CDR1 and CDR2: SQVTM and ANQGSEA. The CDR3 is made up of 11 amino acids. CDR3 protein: CSVETPYEQYF.

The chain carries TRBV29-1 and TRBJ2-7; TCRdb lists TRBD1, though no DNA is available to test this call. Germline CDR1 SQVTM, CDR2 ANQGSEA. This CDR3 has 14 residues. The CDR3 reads CSVVSGTGSYEQYF.

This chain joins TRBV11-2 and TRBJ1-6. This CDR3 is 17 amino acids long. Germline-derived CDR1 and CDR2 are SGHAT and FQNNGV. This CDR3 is CASSFLTGGSYNSPLHF.

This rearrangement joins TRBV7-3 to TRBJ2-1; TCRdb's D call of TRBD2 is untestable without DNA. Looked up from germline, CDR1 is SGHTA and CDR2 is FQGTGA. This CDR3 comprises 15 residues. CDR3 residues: CASSLISGGYNEQFF.

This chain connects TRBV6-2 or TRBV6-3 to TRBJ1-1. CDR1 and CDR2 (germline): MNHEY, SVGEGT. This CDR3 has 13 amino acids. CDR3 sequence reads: CASSYEENTEAFF.

This chain's CDR3 is CSARVPARGADTEAFF. J is TRBJ1-1 and V is TRBV20-1; lacking DNA, the TRBD1 call made by TCRdb goes unchecked. The CDR3 totals 16 residues. CDR1 and CDR2 (germline): DFQATT, SNEGSKA (reference sequence).

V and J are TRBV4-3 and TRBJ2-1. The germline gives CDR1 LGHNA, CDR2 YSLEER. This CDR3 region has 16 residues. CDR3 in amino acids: CASRLTPISSYNEQFF.

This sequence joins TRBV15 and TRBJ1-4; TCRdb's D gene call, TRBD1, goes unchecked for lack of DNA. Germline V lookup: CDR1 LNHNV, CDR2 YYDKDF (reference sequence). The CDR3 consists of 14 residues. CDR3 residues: CATSRGDGNEKLFF.

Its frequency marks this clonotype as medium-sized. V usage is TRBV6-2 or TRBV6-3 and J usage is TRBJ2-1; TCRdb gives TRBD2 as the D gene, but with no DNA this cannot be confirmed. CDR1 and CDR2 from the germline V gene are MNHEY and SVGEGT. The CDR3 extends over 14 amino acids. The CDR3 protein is CASSSRGPPNEQFF.

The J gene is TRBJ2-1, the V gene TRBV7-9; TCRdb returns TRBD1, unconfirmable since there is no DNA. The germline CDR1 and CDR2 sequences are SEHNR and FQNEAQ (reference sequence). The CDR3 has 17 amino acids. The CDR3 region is CASRSAGATSSYNEQFF.

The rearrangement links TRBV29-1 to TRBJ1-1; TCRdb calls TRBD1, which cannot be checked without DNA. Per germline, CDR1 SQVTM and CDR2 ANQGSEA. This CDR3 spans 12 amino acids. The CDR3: CSGGQGGTEAFF.